This T cell receptor beta chain comes out of a study of early stage breast cancer tumors. Each sample had two DNA replicates, roughly 0.5 ug blood or roughly 1.5 ug tissue. Repertoires were generated with immunoSEQ multiplex PCR, while TCRdb's copy carries only in-frame clones and drops some. The data contain approximately 4,800 clones, roughly 57% of them singletons. CDR1 is MNHEY, CDR2 SMNVEV, per germline (reference sequence). Trimming took off 4 bases at V and 2 bases at J, with 18 bases between the two ends. The CDR3 is 16 residues long. Findings and caveats of the study: Chain pairing and CD4, CD8 or FOXP3 expression were not captured.

About this clone: Its target is not known.

The clonotype comes from a person in their fifties with breast cancer. V is TRBV27 and J is TRBJ2-7; D is possibly TRBD1 (6 bases). The sequencing sample was made of breast tumor tissue. CDR3 in amino acids: CASSYRARAGAYEQYF. The CDR3 coding sequence is TGTGCCAGCAGTTACCGAGCCAGGGCAGGGGCCTACGAGCAGTACTTC.